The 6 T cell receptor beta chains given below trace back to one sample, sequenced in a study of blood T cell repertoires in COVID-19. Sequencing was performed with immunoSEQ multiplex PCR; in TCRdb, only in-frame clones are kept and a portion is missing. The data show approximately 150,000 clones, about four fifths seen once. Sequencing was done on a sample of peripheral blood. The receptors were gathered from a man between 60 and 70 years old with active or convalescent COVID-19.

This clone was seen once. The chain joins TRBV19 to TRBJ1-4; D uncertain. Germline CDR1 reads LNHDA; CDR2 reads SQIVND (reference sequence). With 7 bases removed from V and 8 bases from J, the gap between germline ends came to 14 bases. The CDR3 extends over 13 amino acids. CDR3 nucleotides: TGTGCCAGTAATGACAAAATACAGGAAAAACTGTTTTTT. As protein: CASNDKIQEKLFF.

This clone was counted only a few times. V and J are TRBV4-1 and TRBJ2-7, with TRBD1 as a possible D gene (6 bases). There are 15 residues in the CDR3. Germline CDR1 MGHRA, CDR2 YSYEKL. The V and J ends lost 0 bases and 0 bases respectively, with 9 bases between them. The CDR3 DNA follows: TGCGCCAGCAGCCAAGACCGGACAGACTCCTACGAGCAGTACTTC. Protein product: CASSQDRTDSYEQYF.

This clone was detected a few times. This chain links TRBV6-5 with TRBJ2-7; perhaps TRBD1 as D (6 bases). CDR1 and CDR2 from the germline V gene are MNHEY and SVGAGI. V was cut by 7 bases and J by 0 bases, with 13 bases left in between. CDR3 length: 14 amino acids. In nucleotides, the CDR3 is TGTGCCAGCACGCGGACAGCAAGCTCCTACGAGCAGTACTTC. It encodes CASTRTASSYEQYF.

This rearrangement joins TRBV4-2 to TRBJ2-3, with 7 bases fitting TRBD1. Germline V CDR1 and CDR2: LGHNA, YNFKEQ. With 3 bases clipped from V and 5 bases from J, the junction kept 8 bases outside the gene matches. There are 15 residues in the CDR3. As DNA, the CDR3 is TGTGCCAGCAGCCACTACAGGGGTTCGGGAGATACGCAGTATTTT. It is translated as CASSHYRGSGDTQYF.

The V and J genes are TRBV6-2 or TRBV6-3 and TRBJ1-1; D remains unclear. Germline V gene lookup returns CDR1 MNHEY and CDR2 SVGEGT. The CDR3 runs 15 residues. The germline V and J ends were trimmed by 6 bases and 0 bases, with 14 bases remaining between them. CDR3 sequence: CASSDSTGMNTEAFF. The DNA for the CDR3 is TGTGCCAGCAGCGACTCCACTGGAATGAACACTGAAGCTTTCTTT.

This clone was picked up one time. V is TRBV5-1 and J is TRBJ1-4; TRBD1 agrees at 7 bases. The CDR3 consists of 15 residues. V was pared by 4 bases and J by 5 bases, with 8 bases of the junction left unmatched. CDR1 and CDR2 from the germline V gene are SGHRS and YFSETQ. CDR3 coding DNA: TGCGCCAGCAGCGCATCCGGGACAGAGAATGAAAAACTGTTTTTT. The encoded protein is CASSASGTENEKLFF.